Listed below are T cell receptor beta chains from one sample, sequenced in a study of blood T cell repertoires in COVID-19. Measured with immunoSEQ multiplex PCR; TCRdb has only the in-frame clones, and not every one. Of 110,000 to 150,000 clones in the sample, over 80% were seen once. The specimen was PBMCs or T cells enriched from blood (not recorded which). The source is a man aged 55 to 70 who had recovered from COVID-19. Each CDR3 is given with its conserved first and last residue. A D gene is named only where the DNA matches it firmly. Clone size is stated in some rows and not others, as once, few, many or a class when expanded.

v_gene: TRBV2
j_gene: TRBJ1-5
abundance: -
d_gene: -
CDR3aa: CASSRDNNQPQHF
CDR3nt: TGTGCCAGCAGTCGGGACAACAATCAGCCCCAGCATTTT

v_gene: TRBV18
j_gene: TRBJ1-6
abundance: -
d_gene: -
CDR3aa: CASSPLEGNSPLHF
CDR3nt: TGTGCCAGCTCACCACTTGAGGGCAATTCACCCCTCCACTTT

v_gene: TRBV27
j_gene: TRBJ1-2
abundance: -
d_gene: TRBD1
CDR3aa: CASSPDRGRISYGYTF
CDR3nt: TGTGCCAGCAGTCCTGACAGGGGCCGCATTAGCTATGGCTACACCTTC

v_gene: TRBV5-4
j_gene: TRBJ2-5
abundance: -
d_gene: TRBD2
CDR3aa: CASSLGASGGKLETQYF
CDR3nt: TGTGCCAGCAGCTTGGGGGCTAGCGGGGGGAAATTAGAGACCCAGTACTTC

v_gene: TRBV27
j_gene: TRBJ2-1
abundance: -
d_gene: TRBD1
CDR3aa: CASSLRSGGDEQFF
CDR3nt: TGTGCCAGCAGTTTAAGATCAGGGGGTGATGAGCAGTTCTTC

v_gene: TRBV2
j_gene: TRBJ1-6
abundance: -
d_gene: -
CDR3aa: CASSERQGYSPLHF
CDR3nt: TGTGCCAGCAGTGAACGGCAGGGTTATTCACCCCTCCACTTT

v_gene: TRBV2
j_gene: TRBJ1-2
abundance: -
d_gene: TRBD1
CDR3aa: CASRRDRPDDGYTF
CDR3nt: TGTGCCAGCAGACGGGACAGACCAGATGATGGCTACACCTTC

v_gene: TRBV27
j_gene: TRBJ2-7
abundance: -
d_gene: TRBD2
CDR3aa: CASSLSGSGTYEQYF
CDR3nt: TGTGCCAGCAGTTTATCGGGTAGCGGGACCTACGAGCAGTACTTC

v_gene: TRBV19
j_gene: TRBJ1-5
abundance: -
d_gene: -
CDR3aa: CASSILRRPQHF
CDR3nt: TGTGCCAGTAGTATATTGAGGCGGCCCCAGCATTTT

v_gene: TRBV5-1
j_gene: TRBJ1-3
abundance: -
d_gene: -
CDR3aa: CASSLALSSGNTIYF
CDR3nt: TGCGCCAGCAGCTTGGCCCTCAGCTCTGGAAACACCATATATTTT

v_gene: TRBV19
j_gene: TRBJ1-1
abundance: -
d_gene: -
CDR3aa: CATRVGGAANTEAFF
CDR3nt: TGTGCCACCCGAGTTGGCGGGGCCGCGAACACTGAAGCTTTCTTT

v_gene: TRBV4-2
j_gene: TRBJ2-3
abundance: -
d_gene: -
CDR3aa: CASSQEAGSSTDTQYF
CDR3nt: TGTGCCAGCAGCCAAGAAGCGGGTTCCTCCACAGATACGCAGTATTTT

v_gene: TRBV9
j_gene: TRBJ2-7
abundance: -
d_gene: TRBD1
CDR3aa: CASSAGTGPLEQYF
CDR3nt: TGTGCCAGCAGCGCCGGGACAGGGCCTTTAGAGCAGTACTTC

v_gene: TRBV28
j_gene: TRBJ1-5
abundance: once
d_gene: -
CDR3aa: CASSPPGGGNQPQHF
CDR3nt: TGTGCCAGCAGTCCCCCGGGGGGAGGCAATCAGCCCCAGCATTTT

v_gene: TRBV27
j_gene: TRBJ2-7
abundance: few
d_gene: -
CDR3aa: CASKPQGYPYEQYF
CDR3nt: TGTGCCAGCAAACCCCAGGGCTACCCGTACGAGCAGTACTTC

v_gene: TRBV7-9
j_gene: TRBJ2-3
abundance: -
d_gene: TRBD1
CDR3aa: CASSLTGAADTQYF
CDR3nt: TGTGCCAGCAGCCTTACAGGGGCGGCAGATACGCAGTATTTT

v_gene: TRBV21-1
j_gene: TRBJ2-7
abundance: -
d_gene: -
CDR3aa: CASSPTDGAKRDPPYEQYF
CDR3nt: TGTGCCAGCAGCCCTACCGATGGGGCCAAACGTGACCCTCCATACGAGCAGTACTTC

v_gene: TRBV18
j_gene: TRBJ1-6
abundance: -
d_gene: -
CDR3aa: CASSPLPDSPLHF
CDR3nt: TGTGCCAGCTCACCACTGCCGGATTCACCCCTCCACTTT

v_gene: TRBV7-8
j_gene: TRBJ2-5
abundance: -
d_gene: -
CDR3aa: CASSRDFTQETQYF
CDR3nt: TGTGCCAGCAGCCGGGACTTCACCCAAGAGACCCAGTACTTC

v_gene: TRBV9
j_gene: TRBJ1-1
abundance: -
d_gene: -
CDR3aa: CASSVAQKNTEAFF
CDR3nt: TGTGCCAGCAGCGTAGCCCAAAAGAACACTGAAGCTTTCTTT

v_gene: TRBV30
j_gene: TRBJ2-2
abundance: -
d_gene: -
CDR3aa: CAWTNTGELFF
CDR3nt: TGTGCCTGGACTAACACCGGGGAGCTGTTTTTT

v_gene: TRBV18
j_gene: TRBJ1-3
abundance: -
d_gene: -
CDR3aa: CASSPPKTGLTFSGNTIYF
CDR3nt: TGTGCCAGCTCACCACCAAAGACAGGACTGACTTTCTCTGGAAACACCATATATTTT

v_gene: TRBV23-1
j_gene: TRBJ1-2
abundance: -
d_gene: -
CDR3aa: CASREDGYGYTF
CDR3nt: TGCGCCAGCAGGGAAGACGGGTATGGCTACACCTTC

v_gene: TRBV11-2
j_gene: TRBJ2-7
abundance: -
d_gene: TRBD2
CDR3aa: CASSPWDYTYEQYF
CDR3nt: TGTGCCAGCAGCCCATGGGACTATACCTACGAGCAGTACTTC

v_gene: TRBV5-5
j_gene: TRBJ2-7
abundance: few
d_gene: -
CDR3aa: CASSSQGKTTYEQYF
CDR3nt: TGTGCCAGCAGCTCCCAGGGGAAAACCACCTACGAGCAGTACTTC

v_gene: TRBV10-2
j_gene: TRBJ1-5
abundance: -
d_gene: -
CDR3aa: CASSGERTQPQHF
CDR3nt: TGCGCCAGCAGTGGGGAACGGACACAGCCCCAGCATTTT

v_gene: TRBV7-9
j_gene: TRBJ2-6
abundance: -
d_gene: -
CDR3aa: CASSLSGGGLLGANVLTF
CDR3nt: TGTGCCAGCAGCTTAAGTGGTGGAGGGCTTTTAGGGGCCAACGTCCTGACTTTC

v_gene: TRBV29-1
j_gene: TRBJ2-7
abundance: -
d_gene: TRBD1
CDR3aa: CSVLETGGNFEQYF
CDR3nt: TGCAGCGTTCTGGAAACAGGGGGCAATTTCGAGCAGTACTTC

v_gene: TRBV5-4
j_gene: TRBJ1-2
abundance: -
d_gene: -
CDR3aa: CASSLELGVTF
CDR3nt: TGTGCCAGCAGCTTGGAGCTAGGAGTCACCTTC

v_gene: TRBV27
j_gene: TRBJ2-7
abundance: -
d_gene: TRBD2
CDR3aa: CASSLLAASGYEQYF
CDR3nt: TGTGCCAGCAGTTTGCTAGCGGCAAGCGGGTACGAGCAGTACTTC

v_gene: TRBV7-2
j_gene: TRBJ2-5
abundance: -
d_gene: -
CDR3aa: CASSLQETQYF
CDR3nt: TGTGCCAGCAGCCTCCAAGAGACCCAGTACTTC

v_gene: TRBV30
j_gene: TRBJ1-5
abundance: few
d_gene: -
CDR3aa: CAWIGGYQPQHF
CDR3nt: TGTGCCTGGATTGGAGGATATCAGCCCCAGCATTTT